This T cell receptor beta chain was sequenced in a study of blood T cells in healthy people across ages. On this clonotype itself: What it binds is not known.

The authors ran a second PCR of 7 to 11 cycles using a sample-barcoded 5' primer and a J-beta primer mix. Every cDNA molecule bore a tag from a template-switch adaptor containing 12 random nucleotides. One entry per CDR3 protein results from TCRdb running MiXCR on the 5' RACE reads. The table has about 620,000 distinct CDR3 sequences, around 52% seen once; the top ten hold approximately 15%. Overall study findings and caveats: In long-lived donors, naive CD4+ cell counts and diversity exceeded those of aged donors.

The clonotype comes from an elderly woman in good health. The specimen sequenced was blood.

This CDR3 is CASRPRTEQETQYF. DNA of the CDR3: TGTGCCAGTAGACCGCGGACAGAACAAGAGACCCAGTACTTC. This chain connects TRBV19 to TRBJ2-5; perhaps TRBD1 as D (6 bases). CDR1 and CDR2 from the germline V gene are LNHDA and SQIVND (reference sequence). Trimming took off 6 bases at V and 2 bases at J, with 13 bases between the two ends. This CDR3 contains 14 residues. The complete variable domain, with remaining parts taken from reference TRBV19 and TRBJ2-5, reads DGGITQSPKYLFRKEGQNVTLSCEQNLNHDAMYWYRQDPGQGLRLIYYSQIVNDFQKGDIAEGYSVSREKKESFPLTVTSAQKNPTAFYLCASRPRTEQETQYFGPGTRLLVL.